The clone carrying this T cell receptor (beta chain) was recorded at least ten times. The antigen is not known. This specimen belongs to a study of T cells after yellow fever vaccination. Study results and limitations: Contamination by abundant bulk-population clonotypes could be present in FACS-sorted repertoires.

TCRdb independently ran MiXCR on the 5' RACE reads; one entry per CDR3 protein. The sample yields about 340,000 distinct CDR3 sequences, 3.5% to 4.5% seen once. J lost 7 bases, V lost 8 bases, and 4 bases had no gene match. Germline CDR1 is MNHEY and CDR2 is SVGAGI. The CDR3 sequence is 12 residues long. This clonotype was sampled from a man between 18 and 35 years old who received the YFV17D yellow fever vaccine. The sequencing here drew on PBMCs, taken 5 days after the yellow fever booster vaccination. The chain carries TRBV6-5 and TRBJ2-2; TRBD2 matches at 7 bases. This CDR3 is CASGGGDGELFF. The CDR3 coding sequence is TGTGCCAGCGGGGGGGGTGACGGGGAGCTGTTTTTT.